This TCR beta chain was identified during a study of blood T cell repertoires in COVID-19. Background on the study: T cells, B-cell-depleted T cells, or PBMCs supplied cDNA or gDNA.

Using immunoSEQ multiplex PCR, the repertoire was profiled, and TCRdb retains in-frame clones only, with some absent. This table holds approximately 61,000 clones, roughly 71% found once. Sequences were obtained from peripheral blood. This TCR was sampled from a human donor in a cohort sampled during active COVID-19.

The CDR3 nucleotides are TGTGCCATCTGGGCGGGAGTCGGCACCGGGGAGCTGTTTTTT. Protein: CAIWAGVGTGELFF. V is TRBV10-3 and J is TRBJ2-2, with 7 positions matching TRBD2. CDR1 is ENHRY and CDR2 is SYGVKD in the germline V gene. The length of the CDR3 is 14 residues. J was trimmed by 4 bases and V by 8 bases; bases with no gene match: 7.